This T cell receptor beta chain was recovered during a study of OX40 agonist ivuxolimab in advanced cancers. The method was immunoSEQ multiplex PCR; TCRdb's version includes in-frame clones alone and lacks a portion of them. The sample shows some 99,000 clones, about 80% of them seen only once. The sampling schedule covered blood at baseline, cycle 4 day 1, and cycle 7 day 1. Notes on the study in general: Compared with CD4+, CD8+ T cells on average had more expanded clones. Among the nonresponders, some also had low normalized T-cell clonal expansion.

Worth noting for this clone: Its antigen is undetermined.

This CDR3 has 17 amino acids. From germline, CDR1 is MDHEN and CDR2 SYDVKM. J gave up 7 bases and V 5 bases, and 15 bases lay outside the gene matches. The material was CD4+ or CD8+ T cells sorted from blood, obtained in a trial of the OX40 agonist ivuxolimab. V is TRBV28 and J is TRBJ2-1; 9 positions match TRBD2. The source is an adult with an advanced solid tumor such as melanoma, head and neck, liver or kidney cancer. The DNA for the CDR3 is TGTGCCAGCAGTGAAATTCGCCGAGGAAGCGGGAGGAATGAGCAGTTCTTC. Its protein product is CASSEIRRGSGRNEQFF. Filled out from reference TRBV28 and TRBJ2-1, the complete variable domain reads DVKVTQSSRYLVKRTGEKVFLECVQDMDHENMFWYRQDPGLGLRLIYFSYDVKMKEKGDIPEGYSVSREKKERFSLILESASTNQTSMYLCASSEIRRGSGRNEQFFGPGTRLTVL.